These T cell receptor beta chains were read from a single sample in a study of blood T cell repertoires in COVID-19. Profiled with immunoSEQ multiplex PCR; TCRdb holds only in-frame clones, not every one. In the table there are 100,000 or so clones, about 72% of which are singletons. Input material: peripheral blood. These receptors were taken from a man in his sixties with active or convalescent COVID-19. The CDR3 runs from the conserved cysteine through the conserved F or W. The order of the fields is clone size, J gene, V gene, D gene, CDR3 protein, CDR3 DNA. D genes are given only for firm matches. The size entry is marked missing in some rows and otherwise reads once, few, many or a size class.

. TRBJ1-2 TRBV4-3 TRBD1 CASSQERGGAHGYTF TGCGCCAGCAGCCAAGAAAGAGGGGGCGCCCATGGCTACACCTTC
once TRBJ2-7 TRBV6-5 . CASTETFSSYEQYF TGTGCCAGCACAGAGACTTTTAGCTCCTACGAGCAGTACTTC
. TRBJ2-1 TRBV19 TRBD1 CASSIGRGDRGYNEQFF TGTGCCAGTAGTATAGGGAGGGGGGACAGGGGATACAATGAGCAGTTCTTC
. TRBJ2-7 TRBV27 . CASSPNIAVTYEQYF TGTGCCAGCAGTCCTAACATAGCGGTAACCTACGAGCAGTACTTC
. TRBJ2-7 TRBV11-3 TRBD2 CASSSLRGLAGYHTYEQYF TGTGCCAGCAGCTCCCTCCGAGGACTAGCGGGTTATCACACCTACGAGCAGTACTTC
. TRBJ1-1 TRBV28 . CASSLRQGNTEAFF TGTGCCAGCAGTTTACGGCAGGGGAACACTGAAGCTTTCTTT
. TRBJ2-3 TRBV4-3 . CASSQGGGPGGFDTQYF TGCGCCAGCAGCCAAGGAGGGGGCCCCGGGGGATTTGATACGCAGTATTTT
. TRBJ2-1 TRBV11-2 TRBD1 CASSSLRGQDNEQFF TGTGCCAGCAGCTCATTGAGGGGACAGGACAATGAGCAGTTCTTC
. TRBJ1-4 TRBV27 TRBD1 CASSLFGGRQTGDDGRGLFF TGTGCCAGCAGTTTATTCGGTGGTCGTCAGACAGGGGATGACGGTCGGGGACTGTTTTTT
. TRBJ2-3 TRBV6-5 TRBD1 CASSRDRGGDTQYF TGTGCCAGCAGTCGGGACAGGGGGGGAGATACGCAGTATTTT
. TRBJ1-1 TRBV11-3 . CASSLGPLWGGNTEAFF TGTGCCAGCAGCTTAGGCCCACTATGGGGGGGGAACACTGAAGCTTTCTTT
. TRBJ2-1 TRBV30 TRBD1 CAWKPAQTTGGRRYNEQFF TGTGCCTGGAAGCCCGCCCAAACCACAGGGGGCAGACGGTACAATGAGCAGTTCTTC
once TRBJ2-1 TRBV10-3 . CAISEGGGSINQQFF TGTGCCATCAGTGAGGGGGGGGGCTCCATTAATCAGCAGTTCTTC
. TRBJ2-7 TRBV18 TRBD2 CASSGTSGEQYF TGTGCCAGCTCAGGGACTAGCGGGGAGCAGTACTTC
. TRBJ2-3 TRBV6-1 . CASSEAVSRDTQYF TGTGCCAGCAGTGAAGCCGTTAGTAGAGATACGCAGTATTTT
. TRBJ1-3 TRBV28 . CASSPTGTQGNTIYF TGTGCCAGCAGTCCAACCGGGACTCAAGGAAACACCATATATTTT
. TRBJ1-2 TRBV2 TRBD1 CASSPQRDSNGYTF TGTGCCAGCAGCCCTCAACGGGACAGTAATGGCTACACCTTC
. TRBJ2-5 TRBV2 TRBD1 CASRDRAGETQYF TGTGCCAGCAGGGACAGGGCGGGAGAGACCCAGTACTTC
. TRBJ1-1 TRBV6-6 . CASGGGAWNTEAFF TGTGCCAGCGGGGGAGGGGCATGGAACACTGAAGCTTTCTTT
few TRBJ1-2 TRBV5-1 . CASSPTGDYGYTF TGCGCCAGCAGCCCCACAGGTGACTATGGCTACACCTTC
few TRBJ1-5 TRBV3-1/TRBV3-2 . CASSHAKGRRNQPQHF TGTGCCAGCAGCCATGCTAAGGGGCGTCGCAATCAGCCCCAGCATTTT
few TRBJ2-1 TRBV28 TRBD2 CASVGTTNNNEQFF TGTGCCAGCGTCGGGACTACGAACAACAATGAGCAGTTCTTC
few TRBJ1-2 TRBV5-6 TRBD1 CASSFRDRDFGYTF TGTGCCAGCAGCTTTCGGGACAGGGATTTTGGCTACACCTTC
. TRBJ2-1 TRBV15 TRBD2 CATSRGSSGGTEQFF TGTGCCACCAGCAGAGGTTCTAGCGGGGGGACTGAGCAGTTCTTC
. TRBJ2-3 TRBV11-2 TRBD2 CASSLEPSGRTDTQYF TGTGCCAGCAGCTTAGAGCCTAGCGGGAGAACAGATACGCAGTATTTT
. TRBJ2-1 TRBV11-2 TRBD1 CASSYLQGASYNEQFF TGTGCCAGCAGTTACTTACAGGGGGCATCCTACAATGAGCAGTTCTTC
. TRBJ2-2 TRBV3-1/TRBV3-2 TRBD2 CASSPRLAGNTGELFF TGTGCCAGCAGCCCCCGACTAGCGGGGAACACCGGGGAGCTGTTTTTT
. TRBJ2-1 TRBV3-1/TRBV3-2 . CASRKAASSYNEQFF TGTGCCAGCAGGAAAGCGGCTAGCTCCTACAATGAGCAGTTCTTC
few TRBJ1-2 TRBV30 . CAWQGGNYGYTF TGTGCCTGGCAGGGTGGGAACTATGGCTACACCTTC
. TRBJ1-2 TRBV6-6 TRBD1 CASNSGTGRYTF TGTGCCAGCAACTCCGGGACAGGCCGCTACACCTTC
once TRBJ2-7 TRBV18 . CASSRAQGNEQYF TGTGCCAGCTCACGGGCGCAGGGGAACGAGCAGTACTTC
. TRBJ1-4 TRBV6-1 . CASSEADIRQVLKKLFF TGTGCCAGCAGTGAAGCGGATATAAGACAGGTCCTAAAAAAACTGTTTTTT
. TRBJ2-5 TRBV3-1/TRBV3-2 . CASSQDQAAKETQYF TGTGCCAGCAGCCAAGATCAAGCGGCGAAAGAGACCCAGTACTTC
. TRBJ2-2 TRBV2 TRBD2 CAGSSGNTGELFF TGTGCCGGTTCTAGCGGCAACACCGGGGAGCTGTTTTTT
. TRBJ2-5 TRBV20-1 TRBD2 CSASIGRESETQYF TGCAGTGCTAGTATCGGGCGGGAGAGTGAGACCCAGTACTTC
. TRBJ2-1 TRBV25-1 TRBD2 CASRWRLAGGPFNEQFF TGTGCCAGCAGATGGCGACTAGCGGGAGGGCCTTTCAATGAGCAGTTCTTC
. TRBJ2-5 TRBV23-1 TRBD1 CASSQWIRAGGQETQYF TGCGCCAGCAGCCAATGGATTCGGGCAGGGGGCCAAGAGACCCAGTACTTC
. TRBJ2-3 TRBV2 . CASSAGPTSADTQYF TGTGCCAGCAGTGCTGGGCCAACAAGTGCAGATACGCAGTATTTT
. TRBJ2-5 TRBV15 . CATSRDTFRETQYF TGTGCCACCAGCAGAGATACCTTTCGGGAGACCCAGTACTTC
. TRBJ1-5 TRBV27 TRBD1 CASSRTGWSNQPQHF TGTGCCAGCAGTCGGACAGGGTGGAGCAATCAGCCCCAGCATTTT